The source of this T cell receptor (beta chain) is a study of shared clonotypes between healthy human individuals (dated by TCRdb to the early 2020s). Describing the broader study: The cohort comprised a couple of women and a few men aged 18 to 49 years. Per donor, three plates each were used for CD4 naive and CD4 memory, two for CD8 naive, and one for CD8 memory. To increase sequencing depth and limit assay-specific biases, different laboratories used diverse techniques to prepare libraries and sequence TCR repertoires. To estimate repertoire size and how much clonotype sharing occurs between individuals, the study deeply sequenced the blood TCR repertoires of five or six healthy adults. Per donor, leukapheresis produced somewhere between about 0.85 and 9.5 billion PBMCs.

For CDR1 and CDR2, the germline V gene lists SQVTM and ANQGSEA. Measured from the cysteine to the phenylalanine, the CDR3 is 14 residues long. Only the CDR3 DNA stays, 42 bases, in frame from base 1. Results and caveats for the whole study, not just this receptor: Rarefaction of sorted-subset datasets indicated incomplete sequencing despite the large sequencing depth. The small number of donors limited the genetic and exposure-history diversity represented. Only blood was sampled, and tissue TCR repertoires likely differ from those in blood. Naive subsets generally had larger estimated clonotype richness than memory subsets did. When a handful of donors were compared, the shared fraction of clonotypes was around 5% for naive CD4, 3.5% to 4% for naive CD8, 2% to 2.5% for memory CD4, and 0.4% for memory CD8. Pairwise subsampling led to the expectation that sequencing depth would affect the degree of clonotype sharing among donors. Clonotypes shared by all four sorted-subset donors showed higher generation probabilities than non-shared clonotypes.

With respect to this clone: Its antigen specificity is not known. It has no much larger one-base neighbor in the sample; base qualities were not kept.

CD8 naive samples were CD45RO-negative cells positively selected for CCR7, giving a CD45RA+CCR7+ population that excluded TemRA cells. The donors were healthy, HIV-negative adults with no recently reported acute infections or vaccinations. Only Caucasian adults living in Nashville, Tennessee, USA were represented among the donors. Blood was collected by leukapheresis, and PBMCs were isolated by Ficoll-Histopaque density gradient centrifugation and then cryopreserved in liquid nitrogen vapor phase. Purity and quantity of every magnetically sorted T cell population were checked by analytical flow cytometry. Genomic DNA was isolated from every sorted fraction and measured by UV absorbance on a Nanodrop 2000c. TCR CDR3 regions were amplified from genomic DNA by multiplex PCR using the deep immunoSEQ assay. Genomic DNA extracted from each cell subset was distributed evenly over all wells of several immunoSEQ 96-well plates, and each plate served as one replicate. Each replicate PCR for sorted subsets received about 210 ng genomic DNA, equal to roughly 33,000 T cell genomes. Purified libraries were measured with a Qubit 3.0 fluorometer, size-checked on a Bioanalyzer 2100, and measured again with the KAPA Library Quantification kit. Every immunoSEQ 96-well plate was sequenced on a dedicated single-read 150-cycle Illumina NextSeq 550 flow cell. Regarding the original processing steps: The immunoSEQ output contained only junctional sequences without quality scores, so filtering could not match that applied to full-length reads. Sequences were annotated with PyIR, a Python wrapper for IgBLAST v1.9, and V/J genes and CDR3 were assigned using IMGT germline references. Any read was removed if the V/J assignment was weak (E-value above 1e-6), the CDR3 was missing, or the read contained stop codons, out-of-frame junctions, or ambiguous translated residues. V3J clonotypes were defined as sequences sharing an identical inferred V gene, J gene, and CDR3 amino acid sequence. Percentage overlap between repertoires was calculated by dividing the number of shared unique clonotypes by the size of the smaller repertoire. RTK rarefaction, the Chao1 estimator, and Recon v2.1 estimates of unobserved clonotypes were used to assess repertoire richness. Generation probabilities for all TCRbeta clonotypes obtained by the gDNA method from four donors were computed using OLGA. TCRdb holds this immuneACCESS table with in-frame rearrangements only. Some clones are missing; in checked studies, unresolved V genes explain under half, and the rest has no known cause. V, J and clone size are taken as reported in that table, and D and trimming were inferred from the DNA itself. In this sample the table shows around 610,000 clones, around 96% of which occur a single time. The top ten clones comprise approximately 0.12% of the sample.

The sequencing input was naive CD8+ T cells sorted from blood. The label giving this sample's cell subset or site can be read as: CD45RA+CCR7+. Recombination linked TRBV29-1 to TRBJ2-5; a weak D assignment points to TRBD1 (6 bases agree). The end of the DNA is better explained by TRBJ2-7, so the J call may be wrong. The origin of this receptor is a woman aged 25 to 39 in good health. The sequenced DNA is TGCAGCGTGACGACCGGGACACCAACCTACGAGCAGTACTTC. This sequence encodes CSVTTGTPTYEQYF.